This TCR beta chain comes out of a study of cytomegalovirus exposure and HLA in healthy donors. This clone has only a few counts. Its antigen is unknown. Researchers ran the PCR with 60 Vbeta and 13 Jbeta primers. Clones were read by immunoSEQ multiplex PCR, and TCRdb kept only the in-frame ones, dropping some. Among about 130,000 clones listed, roughly 70% were seen once. General study results and limits: It was assumed in the presence/absence analyses that sequencing depth was roughly uniform across donors. After further analysis at a later stage, 16,951 TCR beta sequences were associated with HLA alleles at 0.05 false discovery rate.

Sequencing was performed on PBMCs. The clonotype originates from a man between 40 and 49 years old in good health and CMV-seropositive.

The CDR3 bases are TGCAGCGGGGAGGACGGCCCCTATGGCTACACCTTC. Translation: CSGEDGPYGYTF. This rearrangement joins TRBV29-1 to TRBJ1-2; no clear D gene. The V gene lost 7 bases and the J gene lost 4 bases, with 13 bases spanning the gap. From germline, CDR1 is SQVTM and CDR2 ANQGSEA. The CDR3 contains 12 residues.